This record concerns one TCR beta chain sequence. Its specificity is not known. The sample comes from a study of beta chain features in type 1 diabetes. Study results and caveats: VDJ junctions from type 1 diabetes patients carried fewer insertions and larger deletions.

Germline CDR1 is MDHEN and CDR2 is SYDVKM. V dropped 6 bases and J dropped 9 bases, with 12 bases sitting between them. The CDR3 has 12 residues. Since all of the isolated RNA was reverse transcribed, expressed TCRB transcripts were what got sequenced. The assay was immunoSEQ multiplex PCR, and TCRdb's table has in-frame clones only and misses some. The sample records approximately 160,000 clones, around 8% being singletons. The receptor comes from a man in his late teens or twenties in good health. The J gene is TRBJ1-3, the V gene TRBV28; TRBD1 might be the D (5 bases). Sequencing was done on a sample of central memory CD4+ T cells from blood. CDR3 in amino acids: CASSLPGGTIYF. For the CDR3, the DNA is TGTGCCAGCAGCCTTCCCGGGGGCACCATATATTTT.